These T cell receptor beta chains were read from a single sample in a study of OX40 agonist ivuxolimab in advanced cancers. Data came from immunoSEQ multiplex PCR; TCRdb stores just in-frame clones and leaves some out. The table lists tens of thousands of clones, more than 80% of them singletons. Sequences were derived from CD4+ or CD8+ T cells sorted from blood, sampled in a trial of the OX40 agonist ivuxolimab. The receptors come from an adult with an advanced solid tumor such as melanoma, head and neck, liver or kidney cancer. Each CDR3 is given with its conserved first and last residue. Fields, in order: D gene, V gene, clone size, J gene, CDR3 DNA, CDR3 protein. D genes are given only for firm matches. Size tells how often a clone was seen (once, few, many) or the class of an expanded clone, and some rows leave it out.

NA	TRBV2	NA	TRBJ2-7	TGTGCCAGCAGTTACGGGTGGGGCGAGCAGTACTTC	CASSYGWGEQYF
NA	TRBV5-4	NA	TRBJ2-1	TGTGCCAGCAGCTTCTTCCCCAATGAGCAGTTCTTC	CASSFFPNEQFF
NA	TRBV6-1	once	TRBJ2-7	TGTGCCAGCAGACCCCGCGAGGGGTCCGACTACGAGCAGTACTTC	CASRPREGSDYEQYF
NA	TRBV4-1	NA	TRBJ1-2	TGCGCCAGCAGCCAAGTGGCAGGCTATGGCTACACCTTC	CASSQVAGYGYTF
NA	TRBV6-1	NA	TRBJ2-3	TGTGCCAGCAGCGCAGGGTTAGATACGCAGTATTTT	CASSAGLDTQYF
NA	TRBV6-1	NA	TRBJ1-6	TGTGCCAGCATGGAGACGAATGACGATTCACCCCTCCACTTT	CASMETNDDSPLHF
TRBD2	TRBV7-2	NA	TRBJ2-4	TGTGCCAGCAGCTTACGGGGGCTAGCGGGAGTCGCTTCCAAAAACATTCAGTACTTC	CASSLRGLAGVASKNIQYF
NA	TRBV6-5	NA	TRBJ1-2	TGTGCCAGCAGTTACTCCACAAGTCGGGGCTACACCTTC	CASSYSTSRGYTF
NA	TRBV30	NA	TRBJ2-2	TGTGCCTGGAGTACCGGACGAACCGGGGAGCTGTTTTTT	CAWSTGRTGELFF
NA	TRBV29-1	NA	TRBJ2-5	TGCAGCGTTGAGCACAGCCAAGAGACCCAGTACTTC	CSVEHSQETQYF
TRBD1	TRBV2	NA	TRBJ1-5	TGTGCCAGCAGACCGGGACAGATACCTTATAGCAATCAGCCCCAGCATTTT	CASRPGQIPYSNQPQHF
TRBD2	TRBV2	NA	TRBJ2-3	TGTGCCAGCAGCCTAGAGGGAGGGGCCCAAGATACGCAGTATTTT	CASSLEGGAQDTQYF
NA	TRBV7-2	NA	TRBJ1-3	TGTGCCAGCAGTAGGTCGCCGGGGACCTCTGGAAACACCATATATTTT	CASSRSPGTSGNTIYF
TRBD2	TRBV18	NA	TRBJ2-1	TGTGCCAGCTCGTCCGGGACTAGCGGATTCAATGAGCAGTTCTTC	CASSSGTSGFNEQFF
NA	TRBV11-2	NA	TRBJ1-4	TGTGCCAGCAGCCCGAACCGGGACACAACTAATGAAAAACTGTTTTTT	CASSPNRDTTNEKLFF
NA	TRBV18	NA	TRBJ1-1	TGTGCCAGCTCTCCAGACATGACTGAAGCTTTCTTT	CASSPDMTEAFF
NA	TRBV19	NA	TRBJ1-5	TGTGCCAGTAGTAAGTTAGGGGAGATGGCCCCATACCAGCCCCAGCATTTT	CASSKLGEMAPYQPQHF
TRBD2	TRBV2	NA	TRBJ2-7	TGTGCCAGCAGTGGAGGACTAGCGGGGATCTACGAGCAGTACTTC	CASSGGLAGIYEQYF
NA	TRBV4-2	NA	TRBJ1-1	TGTGCCAGCAGCCAAGATACAGGGCGTCCTGAAGCTTTCTTT	CASSQDTGRPEAFF
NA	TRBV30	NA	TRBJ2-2	TGTGCCTGGAGTTTGCGAGGATGGGAGCTGTTTTTT	CAWSLRGWELFF
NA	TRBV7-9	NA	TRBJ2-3	TGTGCCAGCAGCCACGAAGGGATGAGCGGGAGCACAGATACGCAGTATTTT	CASSHEGMSGSTDTQYF
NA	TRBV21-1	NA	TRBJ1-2	TGTGCCAGCAGCAAATCGGAGGGAAACTATGGCTACACCTTC	CASSKSEGNYGYTF
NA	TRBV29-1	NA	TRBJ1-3	TGCAGCGTGTCCGTGGTTGGAAACACCATATATTTT	CSVSVVGNTIYF
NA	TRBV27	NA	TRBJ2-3	TGTGCCAGCAGTAGCACAGATACGCAGTATTTT	CASSSTDTQYF
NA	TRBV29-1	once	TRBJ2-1	TGCAGCGTTGGGGAGCGTCGGGGCAATGAGCAGTTCTTC	CSVGERRGNEQFF